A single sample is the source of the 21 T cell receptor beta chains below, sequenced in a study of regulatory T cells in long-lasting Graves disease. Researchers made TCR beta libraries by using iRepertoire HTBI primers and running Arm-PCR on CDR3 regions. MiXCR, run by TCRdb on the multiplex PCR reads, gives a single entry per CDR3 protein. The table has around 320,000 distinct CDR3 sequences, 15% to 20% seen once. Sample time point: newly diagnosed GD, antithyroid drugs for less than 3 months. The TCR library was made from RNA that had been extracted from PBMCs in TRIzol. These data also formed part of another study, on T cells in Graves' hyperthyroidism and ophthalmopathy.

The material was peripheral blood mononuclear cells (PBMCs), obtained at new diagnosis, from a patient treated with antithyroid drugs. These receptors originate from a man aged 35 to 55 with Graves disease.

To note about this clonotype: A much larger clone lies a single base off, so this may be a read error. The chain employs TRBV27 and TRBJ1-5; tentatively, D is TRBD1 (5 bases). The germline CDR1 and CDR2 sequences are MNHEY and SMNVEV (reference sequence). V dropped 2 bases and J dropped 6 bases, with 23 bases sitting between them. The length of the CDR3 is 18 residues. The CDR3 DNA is TGTGCCAGCAGTTTAACAAGCCCGGGGTCAGGGAGCTTTCAGCCCCAGCATTTT. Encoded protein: CASSLTSPGSGSFQPQHF.

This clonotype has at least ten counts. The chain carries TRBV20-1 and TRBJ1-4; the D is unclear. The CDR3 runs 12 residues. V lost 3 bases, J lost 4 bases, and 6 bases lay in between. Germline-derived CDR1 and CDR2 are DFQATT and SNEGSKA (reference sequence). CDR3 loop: CSASSDNEKLFF. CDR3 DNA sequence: TGCAGTGCTAGCAGTGATAATGAAAAACTGTTTTTT.

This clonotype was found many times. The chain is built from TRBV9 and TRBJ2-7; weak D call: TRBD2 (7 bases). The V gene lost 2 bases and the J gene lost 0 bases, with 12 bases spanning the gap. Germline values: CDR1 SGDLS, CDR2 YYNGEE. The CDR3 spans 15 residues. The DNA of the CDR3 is TGTGCCAGCAGCGTCGGGGGGCTTACCTCCTACGAGCAGTACTTC. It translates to CASSVGGLTSYEQYF.

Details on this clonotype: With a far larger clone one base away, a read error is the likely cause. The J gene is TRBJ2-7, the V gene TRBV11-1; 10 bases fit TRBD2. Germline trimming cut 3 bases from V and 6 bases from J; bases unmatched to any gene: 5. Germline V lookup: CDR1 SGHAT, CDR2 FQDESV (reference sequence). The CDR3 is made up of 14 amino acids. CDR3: CASSLSGGAAEQYF. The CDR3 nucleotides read TGTGCCAGCAGCTTGAGCGGGGGGGCGGCCGAGCAGTACTTC.

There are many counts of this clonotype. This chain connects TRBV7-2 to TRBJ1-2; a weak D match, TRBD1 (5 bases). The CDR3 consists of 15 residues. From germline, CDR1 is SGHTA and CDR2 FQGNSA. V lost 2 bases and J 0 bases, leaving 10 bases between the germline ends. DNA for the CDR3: TGTGCCAGCAGCTTATTGGACACGTCTAACTATGGCTACACCTTC. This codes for CASSLLDTSNYGYTF.

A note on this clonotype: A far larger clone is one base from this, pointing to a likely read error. The CDR3 DNA sequence: TGTGTCAGCAGCTTAGATCCCCGCGGGCGTGAAGAGACCCAGTACTTC. Translation: CVSSLDPRGREETQYF. V is TRBV12-3 or TRBV12-4 and J is TRBJ2-5; tentatively, D is TRBD2 (5 bases). The CDR3 covers 16 residues.

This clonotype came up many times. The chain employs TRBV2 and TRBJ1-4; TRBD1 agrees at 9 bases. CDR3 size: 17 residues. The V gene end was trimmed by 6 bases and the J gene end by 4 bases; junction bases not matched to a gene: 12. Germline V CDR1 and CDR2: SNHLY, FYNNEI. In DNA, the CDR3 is TGTGCCAGCAGCGGGCCGGGACAGGGAACGTTTAATGAAAAACTGTTTTTT. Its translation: CASSGPGQGTFNEKLFF.

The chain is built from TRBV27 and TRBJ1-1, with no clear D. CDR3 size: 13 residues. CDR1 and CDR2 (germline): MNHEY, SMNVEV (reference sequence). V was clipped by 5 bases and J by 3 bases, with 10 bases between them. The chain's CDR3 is CASSVRRDTEAFF. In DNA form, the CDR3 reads TGTGCCAGCAGTGTCCGGAGGGACACTGAAGCTTTCTTT.

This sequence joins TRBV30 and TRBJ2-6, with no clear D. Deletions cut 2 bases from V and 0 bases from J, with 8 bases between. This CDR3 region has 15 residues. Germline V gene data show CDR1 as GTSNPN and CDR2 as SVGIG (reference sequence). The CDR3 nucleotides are TGTGCCTGGAGTCGAGGCAGCTCTGGGGCCAACGTCCTGACTTTC. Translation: CAWSRGSSGANVLTF.

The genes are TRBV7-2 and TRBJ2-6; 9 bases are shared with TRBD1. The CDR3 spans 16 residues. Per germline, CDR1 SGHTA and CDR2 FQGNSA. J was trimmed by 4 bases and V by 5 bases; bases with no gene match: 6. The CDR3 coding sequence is TGTGCCAGCAGCCGGGACAGGGATAGGGGGGCCAACGTCCTGACTTTC. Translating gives CASSRDRDRGANVLTF.

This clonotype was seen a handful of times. CDR3 DNA sequence: TGCGCCAGCAGCTTGGACGCGGTTATCGTCGAGACCCAGTACTTC. Amino acid sequence: CASSLDAVIVETQYF. The chain recombines TRBV5-1 with TRBJ2-5, with D unclear. V was shortened by 0 bases and J by 5 bases, with 14 bases between the two germline ends. This CDR3 comprises 15 residues. The V gene's germline CDR1 is SGHRS and CDR2 YFSETQ.

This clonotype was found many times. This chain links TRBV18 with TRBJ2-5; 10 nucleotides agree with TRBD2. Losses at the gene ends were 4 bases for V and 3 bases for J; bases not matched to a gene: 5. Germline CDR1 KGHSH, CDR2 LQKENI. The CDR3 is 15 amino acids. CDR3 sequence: CASSRSLAGEETQYF. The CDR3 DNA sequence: TGTGCCAGCTCACGGAGTCTAGCGGGGGAAGAGACCCAGTACTTC.

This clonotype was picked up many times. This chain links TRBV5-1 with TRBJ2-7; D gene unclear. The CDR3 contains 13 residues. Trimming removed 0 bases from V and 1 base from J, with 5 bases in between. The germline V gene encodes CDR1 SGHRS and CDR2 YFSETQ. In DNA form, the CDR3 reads TGCGCCAGCAGCTTGGGGAATTCCTACGAGCAGTACTTC. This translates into CASSLGNSYEQYF.

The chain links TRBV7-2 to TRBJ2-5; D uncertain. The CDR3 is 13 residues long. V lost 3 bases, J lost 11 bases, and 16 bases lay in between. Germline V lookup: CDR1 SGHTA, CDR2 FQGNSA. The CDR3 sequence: CASSFERKQLQYF. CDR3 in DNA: TGTGCCAGCAGCTTCGAACGGAAACAGCTACAGTACTTC.

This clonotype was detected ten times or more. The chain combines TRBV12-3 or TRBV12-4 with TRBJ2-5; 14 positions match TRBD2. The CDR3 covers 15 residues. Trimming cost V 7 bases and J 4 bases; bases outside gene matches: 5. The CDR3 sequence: CASIGLAGGSETQYF. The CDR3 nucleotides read TGTGCCAGCATCGGACTAGCGGGGGGCTCAGAGACCCAGTACTTC.

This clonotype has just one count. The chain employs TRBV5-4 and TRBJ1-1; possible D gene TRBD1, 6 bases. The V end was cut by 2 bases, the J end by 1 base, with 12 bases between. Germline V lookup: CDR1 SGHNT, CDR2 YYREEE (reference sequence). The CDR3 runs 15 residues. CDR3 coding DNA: TGTGCCAGCAGCTTACTCGGGACACCGAACACTGAAGCTTTCTTT. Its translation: CASSLLGTPNTEAFF.

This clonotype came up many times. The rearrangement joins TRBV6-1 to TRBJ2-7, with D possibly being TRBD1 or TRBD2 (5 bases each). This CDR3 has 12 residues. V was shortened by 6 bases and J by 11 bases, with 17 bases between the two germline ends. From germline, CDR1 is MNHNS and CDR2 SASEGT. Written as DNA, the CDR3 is TGTGCCAGCAGCACCGAGGGACGGAACAAGTACTTC. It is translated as CASSTEGRNKYF.

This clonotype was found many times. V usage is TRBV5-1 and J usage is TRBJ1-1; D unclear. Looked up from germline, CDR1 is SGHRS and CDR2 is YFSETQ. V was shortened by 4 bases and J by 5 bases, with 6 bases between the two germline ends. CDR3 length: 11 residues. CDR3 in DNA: TGCGCCAGCAGCGGCTCGACTGAAGCTTTCTTT. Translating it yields CASSGSTEAFF.

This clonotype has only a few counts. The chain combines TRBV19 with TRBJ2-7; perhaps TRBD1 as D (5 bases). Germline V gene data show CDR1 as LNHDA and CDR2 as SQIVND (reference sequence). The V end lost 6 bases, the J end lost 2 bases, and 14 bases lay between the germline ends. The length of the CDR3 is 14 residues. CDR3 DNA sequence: TGTGCCAGTAGACCACGTGGGGCTACCTACGAGCAGTACTTC. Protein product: CASRPRGATYEQYF.

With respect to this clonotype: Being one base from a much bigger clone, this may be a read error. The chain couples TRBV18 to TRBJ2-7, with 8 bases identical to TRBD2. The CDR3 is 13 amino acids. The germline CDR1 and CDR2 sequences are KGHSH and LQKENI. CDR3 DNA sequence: TGTGCCACTAAAGGGACTAGTTCATCCGAGCAGCACTTC. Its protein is CATKGTSSSEQHF.

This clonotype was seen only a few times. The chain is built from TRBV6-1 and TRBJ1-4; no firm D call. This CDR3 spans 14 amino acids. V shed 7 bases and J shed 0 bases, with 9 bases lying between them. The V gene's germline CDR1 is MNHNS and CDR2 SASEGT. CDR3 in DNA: TGTGCCAGCACCCCCCGAGCAACTAATGAAAAACTGTTTTTT. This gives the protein CASTPRATNEKLFF.